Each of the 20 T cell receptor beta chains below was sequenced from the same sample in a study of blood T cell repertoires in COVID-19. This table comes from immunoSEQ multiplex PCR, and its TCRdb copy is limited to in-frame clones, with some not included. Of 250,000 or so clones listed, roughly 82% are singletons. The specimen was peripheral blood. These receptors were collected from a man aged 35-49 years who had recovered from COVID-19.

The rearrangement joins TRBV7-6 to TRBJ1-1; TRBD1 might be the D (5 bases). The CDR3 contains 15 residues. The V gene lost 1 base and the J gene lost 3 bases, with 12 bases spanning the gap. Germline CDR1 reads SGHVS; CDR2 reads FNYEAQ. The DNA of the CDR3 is TGTGCCAGCAGCTTAGAAGGGGTTCAAGACACTGAAGCTTTCTTT. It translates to CASSLEGVQDTEAFF.

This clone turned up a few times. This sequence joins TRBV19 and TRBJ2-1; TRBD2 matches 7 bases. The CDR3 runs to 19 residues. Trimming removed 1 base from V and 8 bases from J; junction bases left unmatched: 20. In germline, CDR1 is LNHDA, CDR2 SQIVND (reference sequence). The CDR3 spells CASSIAAARDYVGGDEQFF. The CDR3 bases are TGTGCCAGTAGTATAGCGGCGGCTCGGGACTACGTCGGCGGGGATGAGCAGTTCTTC.

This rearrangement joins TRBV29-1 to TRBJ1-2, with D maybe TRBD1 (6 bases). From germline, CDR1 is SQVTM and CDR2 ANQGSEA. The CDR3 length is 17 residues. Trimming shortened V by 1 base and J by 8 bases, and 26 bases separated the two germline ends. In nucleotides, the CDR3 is TGCAGCGTTGAAGTATTTGGGGGTCTTTTCCCAGGGGACGGCTACACCTTC. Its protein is CSVEVFGGLFPGDGYTF.

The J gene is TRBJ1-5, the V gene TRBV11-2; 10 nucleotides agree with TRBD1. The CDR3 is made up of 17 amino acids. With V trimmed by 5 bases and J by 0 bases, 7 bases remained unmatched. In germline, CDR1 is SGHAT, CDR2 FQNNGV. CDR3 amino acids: CASSQDRGPNSNQPQHF. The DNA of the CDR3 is TGTGCCAGCAGCCAAGACAGGGGGCCCAATAGCAATCAGCCCCAGCATTTT.

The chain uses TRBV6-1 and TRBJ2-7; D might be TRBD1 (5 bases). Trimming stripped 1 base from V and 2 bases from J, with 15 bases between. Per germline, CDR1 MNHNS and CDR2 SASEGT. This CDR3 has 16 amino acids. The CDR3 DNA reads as TGTGCCAGCAGTGAAGAGTGGGGCAGGGTACCCTACGAGCAGTACTTC. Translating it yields CASSEEWGRVPYEQYF.

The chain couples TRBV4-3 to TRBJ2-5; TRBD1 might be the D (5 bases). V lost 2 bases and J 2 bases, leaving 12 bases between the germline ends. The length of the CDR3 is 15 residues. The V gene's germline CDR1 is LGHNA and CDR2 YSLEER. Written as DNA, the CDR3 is TGCGCCAGCAGCCAACAGGGCGCATTGCAAGAGACCCAGTACTTC. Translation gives CASSQQGALQETQYF.

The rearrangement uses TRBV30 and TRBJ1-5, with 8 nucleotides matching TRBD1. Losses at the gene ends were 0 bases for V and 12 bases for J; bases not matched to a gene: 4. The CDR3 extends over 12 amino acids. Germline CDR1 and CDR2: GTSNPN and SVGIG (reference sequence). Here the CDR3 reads CAWSVLGQDQHF. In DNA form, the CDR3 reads TGTGCCTGGAGTGTACTGGGACAGGACCAGCATTTT.

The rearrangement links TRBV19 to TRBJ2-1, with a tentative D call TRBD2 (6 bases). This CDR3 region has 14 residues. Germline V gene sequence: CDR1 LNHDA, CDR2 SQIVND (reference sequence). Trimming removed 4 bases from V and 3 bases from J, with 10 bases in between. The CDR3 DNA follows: TGTGCCAGTAGTAGCGGGACTGACTACAATGAGCAGTTCTTC. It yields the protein CASSSGTDYNEQFF.

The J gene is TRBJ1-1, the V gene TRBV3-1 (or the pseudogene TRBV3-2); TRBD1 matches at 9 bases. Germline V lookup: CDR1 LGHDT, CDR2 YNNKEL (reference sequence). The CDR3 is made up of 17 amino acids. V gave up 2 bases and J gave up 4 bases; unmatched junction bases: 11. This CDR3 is CASSQPGQGSSSTEAFF. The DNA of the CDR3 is TGTGCCAGCAGCCAACCGGGACAGGGATCTTCGAGCACTGAAGCTTTCTTT.

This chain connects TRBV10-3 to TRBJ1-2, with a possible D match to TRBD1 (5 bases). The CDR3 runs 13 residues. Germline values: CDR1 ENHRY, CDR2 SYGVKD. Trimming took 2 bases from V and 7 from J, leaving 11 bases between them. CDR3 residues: CAISEPGGAGYTF. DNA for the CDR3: TGTGCCATCAGTGAGCCAGGTGGGGCTGGCTACACCTTC.

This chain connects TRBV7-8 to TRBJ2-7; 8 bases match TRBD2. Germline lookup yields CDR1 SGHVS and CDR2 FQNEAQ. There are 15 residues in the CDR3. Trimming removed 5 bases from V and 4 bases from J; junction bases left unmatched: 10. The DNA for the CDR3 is TGTGCCAGCAGCCCGGGGGGGGGACACGCTTACGAGCAGTACTTC. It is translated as CASSPGGGHAYEQYF.

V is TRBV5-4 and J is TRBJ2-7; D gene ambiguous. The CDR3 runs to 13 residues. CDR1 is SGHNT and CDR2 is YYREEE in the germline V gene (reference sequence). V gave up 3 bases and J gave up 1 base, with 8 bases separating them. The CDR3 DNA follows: TGTGCCAGCAGCTCCCCCCCATCCTACGAGCAGTACTTC. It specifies CASSSPPSYEQYF.

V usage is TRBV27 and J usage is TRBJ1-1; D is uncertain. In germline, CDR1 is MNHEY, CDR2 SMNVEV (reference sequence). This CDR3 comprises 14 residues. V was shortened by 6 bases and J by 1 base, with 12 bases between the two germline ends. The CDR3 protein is CASRTTRGNTEAFF. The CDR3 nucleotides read TGTGCCAGCAGAACCACGCGGGGGAACACTGAAGCTTTCTTT.

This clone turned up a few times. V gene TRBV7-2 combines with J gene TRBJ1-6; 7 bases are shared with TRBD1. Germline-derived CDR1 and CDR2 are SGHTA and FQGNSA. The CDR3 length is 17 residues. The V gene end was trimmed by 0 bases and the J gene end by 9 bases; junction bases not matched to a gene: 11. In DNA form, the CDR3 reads TGTGCCAGCAGCTTAGCGGGCCGGACAGGAACCCGTTCACCCCTCCACTTT. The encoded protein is CASSLAGRTGTRSPLHF.

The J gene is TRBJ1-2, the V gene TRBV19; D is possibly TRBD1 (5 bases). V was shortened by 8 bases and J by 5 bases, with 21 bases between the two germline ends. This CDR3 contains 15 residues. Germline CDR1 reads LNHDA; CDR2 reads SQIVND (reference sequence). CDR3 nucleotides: TGTGCCAGTTCTGGGGGGGGATGGATCGTTTATGGCTACACCTTC. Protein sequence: CASSGGGWIVYGYTF.

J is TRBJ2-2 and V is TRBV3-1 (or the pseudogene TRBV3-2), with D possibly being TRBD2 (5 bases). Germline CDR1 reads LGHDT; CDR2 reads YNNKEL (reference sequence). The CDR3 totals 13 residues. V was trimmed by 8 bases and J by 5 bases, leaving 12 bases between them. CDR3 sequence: CASPRPGTGELFF. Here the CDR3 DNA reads TGTGCCAGCCCCAGGCCGGGAACCGGGGAGCTGTTTTTT.

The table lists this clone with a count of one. CDR3 sequence: CASSDDTAGANVLTF. CDR3 bases: TGTGCCAGCAGTGACGATACTGCTGGGGCCAACGTCCTGACTTTC. The chain has TRBV6-1 and TRBJ2-6, with D uncertain. The CDR3 totals 15 residues. The ends were cut back, 3 bases at V and 2 bases at J, with 8 bases in the middle. CDR1 is MNHNS, CDR2 SASEGT, per germline.

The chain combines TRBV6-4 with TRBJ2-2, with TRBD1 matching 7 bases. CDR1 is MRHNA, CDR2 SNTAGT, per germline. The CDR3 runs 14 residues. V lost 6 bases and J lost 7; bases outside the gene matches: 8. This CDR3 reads CASSPQGQVGELFF. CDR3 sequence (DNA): TGTGCCAGCAGCCCACAGGGGCAAGTCGGGGAGCTGTTTTTT.

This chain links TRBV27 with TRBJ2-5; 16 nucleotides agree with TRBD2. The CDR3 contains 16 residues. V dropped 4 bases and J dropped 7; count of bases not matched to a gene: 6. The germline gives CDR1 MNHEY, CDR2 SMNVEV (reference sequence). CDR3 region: CASSSPGLAGGVTQYF. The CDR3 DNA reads TGTGCCAGCAGTTCTCCGGGACTAGCGGGGGGGGTGACCCAGTACTTC.

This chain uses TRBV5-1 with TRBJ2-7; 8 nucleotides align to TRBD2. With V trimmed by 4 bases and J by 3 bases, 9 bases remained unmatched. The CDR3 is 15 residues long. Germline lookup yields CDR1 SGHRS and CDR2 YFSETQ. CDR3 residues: CASSPHQRGFYEQYF. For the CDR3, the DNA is TGCGCCAGCAGCCCCCACCAGCGGGGGTTCTACGAGCAGTACTTC.